These 28 T cell receptor beta chains share one sample of origin, sequenced in a study of blood T cell repertoires in COVID-19. The assay was immunoSEQ multiplex PCR, and TCRdb's table has in-frame clones only and misses some. This sample has roughly 90,000 clones; 80% occur once, and the top ten carry 10%. The specimen sequenced was peripheral blood. The source is an older woman with acute or convalescent COVID-19.

The rearrangement uses TRBV6-5 and TRBJ1-1; D unresolved. The CDR3 contains 14 residues. V was cut by 8 bases and J by 2 bases, with 15 bases left in between. In germline, CDR1 is MNHEY, CDR2 SVGAGI. The CDR3 DNA sequence: TGTGCCAGCCTCCGATCGTGGCAAAACACTGAAGCTTTCTTT. Residues: CASLRSWQNTEAFF.

For the CDR3, the DNA is TGTGCCAGCAGTTACGCAGGGGGCGTTATGGCTTTCTTT. Translation gives CASSYAGGVMAFF. The rearrangement links TRBV6-2 or TRBV6-3 to TRBJ1-1; 8 nucleotides agree with TRBD1. Looked up from germline, CDR1 is MNHEY and CDR2 is SVGEGT. Trimming removed 2 bases from V and 11 bases from J; junction bases left unmatched: 7. The CDR3 is 13 amino acids.

Regarding this clone: One end of the junction varies from germline; a read error may be responsible. The V call is TRBV6-1, the J call TRBJ1-1; D remains unclear. Germline values: CDR1 MNHNS, CDR2 SASEGT. The CDR3 runs to 14 residues. The CDR3 coding sequence is TGTGCCAGCATTGAACAACGGGGGAACACTGAAGCTTTCTTT. The encoded protein is CASIEQRGNTEAFF.

This clone has more than one count but fewer than ten. V is TRBV18 and J is TRBJ1-1; weak D call: TRBD1 (6 bases). From germline, CDR1 is KGHSH and CDR2 LQKENI. The V gene lost 6 bases and the J gene lost 0 bases, with 17 bases spanning the gap. The CDR3 has 16 amino acids. CDR3 region: CASSDIGTKMNTEAFF. The CDR3 region has the DNA TGTGCCAGCTCGGATATTGGGACAAAAATGAACACTGAAGCTTTCTTT.

The chain couples TRBV29-1 to TRBJ2-7; 9 bases match TRBD2. The V gene end was trimmed by 0 bases and the J gene end by 7 bases; junction bases not matched to a gene: 7. Germline V gene sequence: CDR1 SQVTM, CDR2 ANQGSEA. The CDR3 is 14 amino acids. CDR3 in DNA: TGCAGCGTTGAAGATCAGGAAAGCGGGAGGGAGCAGTACTTC. It is translated as CSVEDQESGREQYF.

This clone was counted once. This chain links TRBV7-8 with TRBJ2-1; TRBD1 matches at 9 bases. Germline V CDR1 and CDR2: SGHVS, FQNEAQ. V trimming: 1 base; J trimming: 4 bases; junction bases outside the gene matches: 5. The CDR3 runs to 16 residues. The CDR3 DNA reads TGTGCCAGCAGCTTAGGAGGGGGACAGGGTTACAATGAGCAGTTCTTC. As protein: CASSLGGGQGYNEQFF.

The V gene is TRBV11-3, the J gene TRBJ2-1; D is undetermined. With 0 bases removed from V and 6 bases from J, the gap between germline ends came to 9 bases. This CDR3 has 14 residues. Germline values: CDR1 SGHNT, CDR2 YENEEA. CDR3 nucleotides: TGTGCCAGCAGCTTAGATCCTGGCCCCAATGAGCAGTTCTTC. As protein: CASSLDPGPNEQFF.

The chain links TRBV9 to TRBJ2-7; 7 bases are shared with TRBD1. The V gene's germline CDR1 is SGDLS and CDR2 YYNGEE. Germline trimming cut 0 bases from V and 2 bases from J; bases unmatched to any gene: 2. The CDR3 runs 14 residues. As DNA, the CDR3 is TGTGCCAGCAGCGTAGAGGGGGCCCCCTACGAGCAGTACTTC. Its translation: CASSVEGAPYEQYF.

V is TRBV20-1 and J is TRBJ2-5; 11 bases agree with TRBD2. The CDR3 spans 15 residues. The V segment lost 3 bases and the J segment 3 bases; nucleotides outside the gene matches: 6. Per germline, CDR1 DFQATT and CDR2 SNEGSKA (reference sequence). The CDR3 DNA sequence: TGCAGTGCTAGTGTAGCGGGGGGGCGAAAAGAGACCCAGTACTTC. This gives the protein CSASVAGGRKETQYF.

The chain combines TRBV5-1 with TRBJ1-2, with 9 bases identical to TRBD1. This CDR3 is 15 amino acids long. Germline CDR1 is SGHRS and CDR2 is YFSETQ. The V gene end was trimmed by 1 base and the J gene end by 6 bases; junction bases not matched to a gene: 7. The CDR3 nucleotides are TGCGCCAGCAGCTTGCGGACAGGGGAATTTAATGGCTACACCTTC. Its protein product is CASSLRTGEFNGYTF.

The genes are TRBV6-5 and TRBJ2-4; D gene ambiguous. Germline lookup yields CDR1 MNHEY and CDR2 SVGAGI. This CDR3 is 14 amino acids long. Deletions cut 5 bases from V and 2 bases from J, with 10 bases between. CDR3 in amino acids: CASSLDGSKNIQYF. CDR3 sequence (DNA): TGTGCCAGCAGTCTAGACGGGTCCAAAAACATTCAGTACTTC.

The V gene is TRBV9, the J gene TRBJ2-1; TRBD2 is a possible D gene (5 bases). V lost 0 bases to trimming and J lost 2 bases, with 12 bases between them. The germline CDR1 and CDR2 sequences are SGDLS and YYNGEE. This CDR3 has 16 amino acids. CDR3 in amino acids: CASSVGLRVAYNEQFF. The CDR3 nucleotides read TGTGCCAGCAGCGTAGGGCTGCGGGTCGCCTACAATGAGCAGTTCTTC.

This chain links TRBV7-9 with TRBJ1-2; 12 nucleotides align to TRBD1. After removal of 3 bases from V and 8 bases from J, the junction contained 4 bases not matched to a gene. The germline V gene has CDR1 SEHNR and CDR2 FQNEAQ (reference sequence). CDR3 size: 14 residues. As DNA, the CDR3 is TGTGCCAGCAGCTTGGGACAGGGGGCACGGGGCTACACCTTC. Translation gives CASSLGQGARGYTF.

This clone was counted a single time. The chain employs TRBV5-1 and TRBJ1-1, with D tentatively TRBD1 (6 bases). The CDR3 runs 14 residues. V shed 4 bases and J shed 5 bases, with 15 bases lying between them. From germline, CDR1 is SGHRS and CDR2 YFSETQ. CDR3 sequence (DNA): TGCGCCAGCAGCGGCCGGGGGGGCTCGACTGAAGCTTTCTTT. Translating it yields CASSGRGGSTEAFF.

The chain has TRBV5-5 and TRBJ1-5; 8 bases match TRBD1. The CDR3 totals 17 residues. After removal of 2 bases from V and 1 base from J, the junction contained 8 bases not matched to a gene. Germline CDR1 and CDR2: SGHKS and YYEKEE (reference sequence). The CDR3 DNA sequence: TGTGCCAGCAGCTTTGACAGGGGTTTTTACAGCAATCAGCCCCAGCATTTT. Translation: CASSFDRGFYSNQPQHF.

There are a few counts of this clone. This chain joins TRBV5-1 and TRBJ2-7; 9 nucleotides align to TRBD2. Trimming at V came to 3 bases and at J to 6 bases, leaving 7 bases not matched to a gene. CDR1 and CDR2 (germline): SGHRS, YFSETQ. The CDR3 is 14 residues long. CDR3 sequence: CASSWGAGGPEQYF. In nucleotides, the CDR3 is TGCGCCAGCAGCTGGGGAGCGGGAGGCCCCGAGCAGTACTTC.

V is TRBV14 and J is TRBJ2-5; TRBD2 might be the D (6 bases). This CDR3 region has 15 residues. CDR1 is SGHDN and CDR2 is FVKESK in the germline V gene. With 4 bases removed from V and 1 base from J, the gap between germline ends came to 13 bases. In DNA form, the CDR3 reads TGTGCCAGCAGCCCCCTGGGGGGACTCCAAGAGACCCAGTACTTC. It is translated as CASSPLGGLQETQYF.

The V and J genes are TRBV5-1 and TRBJ2-2; 7 bases are shared with TRBD2. This CDR3 is built from 15 residues. In germline, CDR1 is SGHRS, CDR2 YFSETQ. V lost 2 bases, J lost 7 bases, and 8 bases stayed unmatched. For the CDR3, the DNA is TGCGCCAGCAGCTTTGGGACTACCGGGCGCGGGGAGCTGTTTTTT. Amino acids: CASSFGTTGRGELFF.

The chain links TRBV19 to TRBJ2-7; 16 bases match TRBD2. V lost 5 bases to trimming and J lost 2 bases; unmatched junction nucleotides: 6. CDR1 is LNHDA, CDR2 SQIVND, per germline (reference sequence). There are 17 residues in the CDR3. CDR3 nucleotides: TGTGCCAGTAGTCCTGGGACTAGCGGGGGGGCCCCCTACGAGCAGTACTTC. Protein: CASSPGTSGGAPYEQYF.

This clone has a handful of counts. The chain recombines TRBV11-2 with TRBJ2-3; 10 bases agree with TRBD2. Per the germline V gene, CDR1 is SGHAT and CDR2 is FQNNGV. With 5 bases clipped from V and 4 bases from J, the junction kept 12 bases outside the gene matches. The CDR3 has 17 residues. The CDR3 protein is CASSLSTSGEEADTQYF. In DNA, the CDR3 is TGTGCCAGCAGCCTCAGTACTAGCGGGGAGGAAGCAGATACGCAGTATTTT.

The V call is TRBV7-9, the J call TRBJ2-2, with D possibly matching TRBD1 (6 bases). The CDR3 runs to 14 residues. Germline V gene data show CDR1 as SEHNR and CDR2 as FQNEAQ (reference sequence). The V gene lost 4 bases and the J gene lost 4 bases, with 10 bases spanning the gap. CDR3 loop: CASSWQGTTGELFF. DNA for the CDR3: TGTGCCAGCAGCTGGCAGGGGACCACCGGGGAGCTGTTTTTT.

The chain joins TRBV25-1 to TRBJ1-2; TRBD1 might be the D (5 bases). The CDR3 contains 12 residues. With 3 bases removed from V and 6 bases from J, the gap between germline ends came to 8 bases. Germline V gene lookup returns CDR1 MGHDK and CDR2 SYGVNS. The CDR3 DNA follows: TGTGCCAGCAGTGAGGCAGGGAATGGCTACACCTTC. Its protein is CASSEAGNGYTF.

To note about this clone: A read error may be the cause here, since a much bigger clone is one base away. This chain links TRBV7-9 with TRBJ1-2, with D perhaps TRBD1 (5 bases). From germline, CDR1 is SEHNR and CDR2 FQNEAQ (reference sequence). This CDR3 comprises 12 residues. The CDR3 sequence is CASSRGLRGYIF. Written as DNA, the CDR3 is TGTGCCAGCAGCAGAGGGCTGCGGGGCTACATCTTC.

The CDR3 reads CATQPTGVNQPQHF. CDR3 in DNA: TGTGCCACCCAACCGACAGGAGTGAATCAGCCCCAGCATTTT. The rearrangement uses TRBV6-5 and TRBJ1-5; a possible D gene is TRBD1 (6 bases). With 10 bases removed from V and 4 bases from J, the gap between germline ends came to 17 bases. The V gene's germline CDR1 is MNHEY and CDR2 SVGAGI. The CDR3 is 14 amino acids.

The genes are TRBV28 and TRBJ1-2, with 10 positions matching TRBD1. CDR3 length: 15 amino acids. V was clipped by 3 bases and J by 4 bases; unmatched bases: 5. From germline, CDR1 is MDHEN and CDR2 SYDVKM. DNA for the CDR3: TGTGCCAGCAGTTTGCGGACAGGGGGGAGCTATGGCTACACCTTC. Amino acid sequence: CASSLRTGGSYGYTF.

V is TRBV30 and J is TRBJ1-2, with TRBD1 as a possible D gene (5 bases). Trimming cost V 0 bases and J 0 bases, with 17 bases left between them. This CDR3 spans 17 amino acids. The germline V gene has CDR1 GTSNPN and CDR2 SVGIG (reference sequence). The CDR3 DNA sequence: TGTGCCTGGAGTGTACCCGGGTGGGCAGGGCCTAACTATGGCTACACCTTC. This translates into CAWSVPGWAGPNYGYTF.

This clone occurred once. V and J are TRBV7-2 and TRBJ2-7; TRBD2 agrees at 8 bases. Trimming removed 4 bases from V and 5 bases from J; junction bases left unmatched: 7. Germline loops: CDR1 SGHTA, CDR2 FQGNSA. The CDR3 extends over 14 amino acids. The CDR3 loop reads CASSSPSGRNEQYF. The CDR3, as DNA: TGTGCCAGCAGCTCGCCTAGCGGGCGGAACGAGCAGTACTTC.

The genes are TRBV5-1 and TRBJ2-1; 8 bases fit TRBD2. The CDR3 extends over 13 amino acids. Germline assignment: CDR1 SGHRS and CDR2 YFSETQ. J gave up 8 bases and V 9 bases, and 10 bases lay outside the gene matches. The CDR3 protein is CATRATSVDEQFF. DNA of the CDR3: TGCGCCACCCGGGCGACTAGCGTCGATGAGCAGTTCTTC.